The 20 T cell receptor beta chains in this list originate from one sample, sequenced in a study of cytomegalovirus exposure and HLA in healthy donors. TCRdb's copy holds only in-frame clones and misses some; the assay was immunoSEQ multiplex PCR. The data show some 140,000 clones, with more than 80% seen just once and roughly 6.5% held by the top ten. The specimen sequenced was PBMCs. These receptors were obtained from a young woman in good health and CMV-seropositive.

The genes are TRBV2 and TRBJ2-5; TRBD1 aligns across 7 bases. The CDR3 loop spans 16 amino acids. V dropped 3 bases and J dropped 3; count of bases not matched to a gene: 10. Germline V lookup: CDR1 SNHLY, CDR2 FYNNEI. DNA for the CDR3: TGTGCCAGCAGTGACCCGGGACAGCCCGGCGAAGAGACCCAGTACTTC. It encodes CASSDPGQPGEETQYF.

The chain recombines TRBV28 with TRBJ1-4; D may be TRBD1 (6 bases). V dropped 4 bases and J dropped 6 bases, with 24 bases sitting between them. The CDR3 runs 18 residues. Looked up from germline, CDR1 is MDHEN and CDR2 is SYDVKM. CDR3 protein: CASSSLPWRQGHDEKLFF. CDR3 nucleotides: TGTGCCAGCAGTTCTTTACCCTGGCGGCAGGGACACGATGAAAAACTGTTTTTT.

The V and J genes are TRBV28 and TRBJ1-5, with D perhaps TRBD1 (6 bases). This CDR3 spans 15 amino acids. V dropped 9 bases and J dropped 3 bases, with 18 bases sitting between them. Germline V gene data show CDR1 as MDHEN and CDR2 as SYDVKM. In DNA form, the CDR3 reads TGTGCCAGGGCCCTCCATGGACAGCACAATCAGCCCCAGCATTTT. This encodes CARALHGQHNQPQHF. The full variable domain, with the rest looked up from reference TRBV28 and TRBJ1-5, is DVKVTQSSRYLVKRTGEKVFLECVQDMDHENMFWYRQDPGLGLRLIYFSYDVKMKEKGDIPEGYSVSREKKERFSLILESASTNQTSMYLCARALHGQHNQPQHFGDGTRLSIL.

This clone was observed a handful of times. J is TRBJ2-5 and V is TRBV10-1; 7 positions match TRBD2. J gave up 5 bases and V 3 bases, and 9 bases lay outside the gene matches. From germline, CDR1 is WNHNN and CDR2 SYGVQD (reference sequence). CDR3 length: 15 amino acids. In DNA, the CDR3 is TGCGCCAGCAGTGAAGGGAGGGCCGATGCGGAGACCCAGTACTTC. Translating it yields CASSEGRADAETQYF.

CDR3 DNA: TGTGCCAGCAGTCCCCCTCGGGGGTCCCTTACCTACGAGCAGTACTTC. Protein sequence: CASSPPRGSLTYEQYF. The chain joins TRBV28 to TRBJ2-7; D is perhaps TRBD2 (6 bases). CDR3 length: 16 residues. Trimming removed 5 bases at V and 2 bases at J, with 19 bases between. Per the germline V gene, CDR1 is MDHEN and CDR2 is SYDVKM.

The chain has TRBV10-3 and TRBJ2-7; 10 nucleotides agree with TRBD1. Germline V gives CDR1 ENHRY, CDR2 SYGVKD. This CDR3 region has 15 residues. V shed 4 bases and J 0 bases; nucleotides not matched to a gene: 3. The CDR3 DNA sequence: TGTGCCATCAGTGGGGGACAGGGGTCCTCCTACGAGCAGTACTTC. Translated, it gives CAISGGQGSSYEQYF.

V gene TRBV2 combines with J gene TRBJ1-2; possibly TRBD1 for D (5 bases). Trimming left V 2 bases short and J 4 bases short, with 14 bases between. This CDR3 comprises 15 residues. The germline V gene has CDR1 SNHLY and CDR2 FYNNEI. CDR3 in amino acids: CASSERRQGFYGYTF. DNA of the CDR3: TGTGCCAGCAGTGAACGACGGCAGGGTTTCTATGGCTACACCTTC.

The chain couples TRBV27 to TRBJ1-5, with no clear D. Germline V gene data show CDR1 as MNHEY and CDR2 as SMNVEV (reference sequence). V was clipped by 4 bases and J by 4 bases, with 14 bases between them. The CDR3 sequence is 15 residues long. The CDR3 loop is CASSWVRGPNQPQHF. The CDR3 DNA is TGTGCCAGCAGTTGGGTTCGAGGCCCGAATCAGCCCCAGCATTTT.

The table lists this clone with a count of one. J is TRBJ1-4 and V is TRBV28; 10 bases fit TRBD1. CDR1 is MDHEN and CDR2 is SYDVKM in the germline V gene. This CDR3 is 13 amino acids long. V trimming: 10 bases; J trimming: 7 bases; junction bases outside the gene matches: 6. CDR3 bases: TGTGCCACCAGACAGGGGGCGCCTGAAAAACTGTTTTTT. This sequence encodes CATRQGAPEKLFF.

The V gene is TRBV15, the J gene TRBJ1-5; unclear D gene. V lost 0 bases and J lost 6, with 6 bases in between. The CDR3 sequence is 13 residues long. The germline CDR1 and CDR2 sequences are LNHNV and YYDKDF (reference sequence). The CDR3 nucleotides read TGTGCCACCAGCAGAGATCCTACTCAGCCCCAGCATTTT. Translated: CATSRDPTQPQHF.

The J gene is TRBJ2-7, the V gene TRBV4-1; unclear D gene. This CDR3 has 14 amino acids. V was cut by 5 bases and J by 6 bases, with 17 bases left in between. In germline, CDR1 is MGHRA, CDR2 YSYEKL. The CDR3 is CASSVQAQWSEQYF. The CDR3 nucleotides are TGCGCCAGCAGCGTCCAGGCCCAGTGGTCCGAGCAGTACTTC.

The CDR3 sequence is CASSSGLAGGTYEQYF. CDR3 sequence (DNA): TGTGCCAGCAGCTCGGGACTAGCGGGGGGGACCTACGAGCAGTACTTC. The chain combines TRBV7-8 with TRBJ2-7; TRBD2 matches 16 bases. Germline CDR1 is SGHVS and CDR2 is FQNEAQ. CDR3 size: 16 residues. V lost 4 bases and J lost 2; bases outside the gene matches: 2.

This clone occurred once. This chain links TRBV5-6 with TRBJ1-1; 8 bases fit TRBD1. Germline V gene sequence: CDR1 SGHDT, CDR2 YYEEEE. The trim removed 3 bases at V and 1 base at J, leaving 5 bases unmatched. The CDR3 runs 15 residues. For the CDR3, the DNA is TGTGCCAGCAGCTCATGGACAGGGTCGAACACTGAAGCTTTCTTT. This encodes CASSSWTGSNTEAFF.

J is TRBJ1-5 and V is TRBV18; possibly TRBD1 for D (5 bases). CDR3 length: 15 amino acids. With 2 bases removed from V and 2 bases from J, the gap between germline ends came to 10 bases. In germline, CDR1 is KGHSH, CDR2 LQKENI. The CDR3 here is CASSPMQGGNQPQHF. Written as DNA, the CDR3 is TGTGCCAGCTCACCAATGCAGGGCGGCAATCAGCCCCAGCATTTT.

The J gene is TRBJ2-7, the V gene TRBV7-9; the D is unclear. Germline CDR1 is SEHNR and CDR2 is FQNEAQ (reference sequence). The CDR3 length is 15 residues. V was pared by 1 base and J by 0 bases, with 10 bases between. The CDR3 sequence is CASSLGPSSSYEQYF. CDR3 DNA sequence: TGTGCCAGCAGCTTAGGTCCGAGTAGCTCCTACGAGCAGTACTTC.

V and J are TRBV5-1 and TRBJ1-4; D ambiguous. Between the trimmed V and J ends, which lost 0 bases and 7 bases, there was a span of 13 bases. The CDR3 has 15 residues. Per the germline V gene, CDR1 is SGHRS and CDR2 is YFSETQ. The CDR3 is CASSLEGGNTEKLFF. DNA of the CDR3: TGCGCCAGCAGCTTGGAAGGCGGCAATACTGAAAAACTGTTTTTT.

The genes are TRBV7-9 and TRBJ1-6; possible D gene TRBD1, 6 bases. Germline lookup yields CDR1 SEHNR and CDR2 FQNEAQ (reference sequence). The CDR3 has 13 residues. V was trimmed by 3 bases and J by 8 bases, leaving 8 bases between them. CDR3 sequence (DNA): TGTGCCAGCAGCTTCGAGGGGGATTCACCCCTCCACTTT. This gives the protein CASSFEGDSPLHF.

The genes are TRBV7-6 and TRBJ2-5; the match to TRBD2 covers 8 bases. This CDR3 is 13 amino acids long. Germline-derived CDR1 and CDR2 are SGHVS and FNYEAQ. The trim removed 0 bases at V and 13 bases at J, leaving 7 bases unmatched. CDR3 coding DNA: TGTGCCAGCAGCTTAGCGACCGGGGGGGCTGTGTACTTC. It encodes CASSLATGGAVYF.

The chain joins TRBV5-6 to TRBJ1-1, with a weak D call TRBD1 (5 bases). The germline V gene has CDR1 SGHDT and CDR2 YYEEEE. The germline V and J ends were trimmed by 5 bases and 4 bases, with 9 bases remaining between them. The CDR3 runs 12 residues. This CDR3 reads CASRAGFTEAFF. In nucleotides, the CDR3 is TGTGCCAGCAGGGCAGGGTTCACTGAAGCTTTCTTT.

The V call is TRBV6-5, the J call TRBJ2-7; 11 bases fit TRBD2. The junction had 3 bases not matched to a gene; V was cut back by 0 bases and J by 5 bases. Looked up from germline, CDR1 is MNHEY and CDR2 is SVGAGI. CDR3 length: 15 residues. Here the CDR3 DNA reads TGTGCCAGCAGTTACTCCACTAGCGGGAGAGACGAGCAGTACTTC. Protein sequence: CASSYSTSGRDEQYF.